This TCR beta chain was found in a study of OX40 agonist ivuxolimab in advanced cancers. V lost 3 bases, J lost 7 bases, and 15 bases lay in between. The CDR3 contains 14 residues. Per the germline V gene, CDR1 is MNHEY and CDR2 is SMNVEV (reference sequence). TCRdb keeps only in-frame clones here, not all; method: immunoSEQ multiplex PCR. This sample has around 39,000 clones, with around 89% found just once. V usage is TRBV27 and J usage is TRBJ1-1, with TRBD1 as a possible D gene (6 bases). The source of this sequence is an adult with an advanced solid tumor such as melanoma, head and neck, liver or kidney cancer. This specimen consisted of CD4+ or CD8+ T cells sorted from blood, obtained in a trial of the OX40 agonist ivuxolimab. The CDR3 DNA is TGTGCCAGCAGTTTTCGGGAGGGGGGCCGTGAAGCTTTCTTT. Protein: CASSFREGGREAFF.